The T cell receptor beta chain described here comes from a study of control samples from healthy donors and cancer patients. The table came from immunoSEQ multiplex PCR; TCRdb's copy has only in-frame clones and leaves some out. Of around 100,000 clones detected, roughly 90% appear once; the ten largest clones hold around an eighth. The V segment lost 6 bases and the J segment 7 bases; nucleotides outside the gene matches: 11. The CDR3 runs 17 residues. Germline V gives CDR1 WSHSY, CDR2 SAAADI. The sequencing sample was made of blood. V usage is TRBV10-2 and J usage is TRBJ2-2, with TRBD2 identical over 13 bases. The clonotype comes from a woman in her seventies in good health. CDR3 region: CASSLLTSGGSIGELFF. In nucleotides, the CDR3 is TGCGCCAGCAGCCTCTTGACTAGCGGGGGGTCTATCGGGGAGCTGTTTTTT.